Listed here are 24 T cell receptor beta chains from one sample, sequenced in a study of OX40 agonist ivuxolimab in advanced cancers. Data came from immunoSEQ multiplex PCR; TCRdb stores just in-frame clones and leaves some out. The profile shows some 64,000 clones, about nine tenths of them singletons. The sequenced sample was CD4+ or CD8+ T cells sorted from blood, obtained in a trial of the OX40 agonist ivuxolimab. The receptors come from an adult with an advanced solid tumor such as melanoma, head and neck, liver or kidney cancer.

In DNA form, the CDR3 reads TGTGCCAGCAGTTACAGCGCAGGTCCCTACGAGCAGTACTTC. It encodes CASSYSAGPYEQYF. The chain employs TRBV6-5 and TRBJ2-7; D call uncertain. Germline CDR1 and CDR2: MNHEY and SVGAGI. The V end lost 2 bases, the J end lost 2 bases, and 10 bases lay between the germline ends. The CDR3 is made up of 14 amino acids.

This clone was recorded a few times. The rearrangement uses TRBV2 and TRBJ2-4; 8 nucleotides agree with TRBD2. CDR1 is SNHLY and CDR2 is FYNNEI in the germline V gene. The CDR3 contains 15 residues. V gave up 0 bases and J gave up 8 bases; unmatched junction bases: 6. The CDR3 nucleotides read TGTGCCAGCAGTGAAGCGCGGGGGGCGCGTTACATTCAGTACTTC. It encodes CASSEARGARYIQYF. Full variable domain (remainder filled in from reference TRBV2 and TRBJ2-4): EPEVTQTPSHQVTQMGQEVILRCVPISNHLYFYWYRQILGQKVEFLVSFYNNEISEKSEIFDDQFSVERPDGSNFTLKIRSTKLEDSAMYFCASSEARGARYIQYFGAGTRLSVL.

The V gene is TRBV6-5, the J gene TRBJ2-1, with a possible D match to TRBD2 (5 bases). The CDR3 runs to 13 residues. Trimming removed 4 bases from V and 3 bases from J, with 7 bases in between. Germline CDR1 and CDR2: MNHEY and SVGAGI. CDR3 in DNA: TGTGCCAGCAGTTCCGGACTCTACAATGAGCAGTTCTTC. Amino acids: CASSSGLYNEQFF.

V and J are TRBV29-1 and TRBJ2-7; D gene uncertain. Germline V gene lookup returns CDR1 SQVTM and CDR2 ANQGSEA. The CDR3 is made up of 12 amino acids. V lost 1 base and J 2 bases, leaving 6 bases between the germline ends. CDR3 DNA: TGCAGCGTTGAAGCGGGCCCCTACGAGCAGTACTTC. Translation gives CSVEAGPYEQYF.

The V and J genes are TRBV9 and TRBJ2-7; perhaps TRBD1 as D (5 bases). The CDR3 is 14 residues long. CDR1 is SGDLS and CDR2 is YYNGEE in the germline V gene. V lost 0 bases and J 3 bases, leaving 10 bases between the germline ends. For the CDR3, the DNA is TGTGCCAGCAGCGTAGGTGACAGATTCTACGAGCAGTACTTC. It translates to CASSVGDRFYEQYF.

The chain links TRBV27 to TRBJ2-1; D gene unclear. Germline values: CDR1 MNHEY, CDR2 SMNVEV (reference sequence). Trimming left V 6 bases short and J 5 bases short, with 14 bases between. The CDR3 spans 14 residues. CDR3 in DNA: TGTGCCAGCAGACCTTACGCTGACAACAATGAGCAGTTCTTC. This encodes CASRPYADNNEQFF.

The CDR3 loop is CASSTQGGGYTF. DNA of the CDR3: TGTGCCAGTAGTACCCAGGGAGGGGGCTACACCTTC. The chain combines TRBV19 with TRBJ1-2; a possible D gene is TRBD1 (5 bases). The germline V gene has CDR1 LNHDA and CDR2 SQIVND (reference sequence). The CDR3 covers 12 residues. Trimming took 4 bases from V and 8 from J, leaving 11 bases between them.

As for this clone: A read error is likely, as this CDR3 ends without the conserved phenylalanine or tryptophan. No DNA is shown, since the ends of the CDR3 on it are uncertain; the CDR3 is the one TCRdb lists. This chain links TRBV3-1 (or the pseudogene TRBV3-2) with TRBJ2-6; TRBD2 is the table's D call and was not checked against the DNA. CDR1 is LGHDT and CDR2 is YNNKEL in the germline V gene (reference sequence). Counting both end residues, the CDR3 totals 9 amino acids. CDR3 loop: CASSQGTSG.

The CDR3 DNA reads TGTGCCAGCAGTCCCCGACAGGGTAGTAGCGGGGAGCTGTTTTTT. It encodes CASSPRQGSSGELFF. The chain is built from TRBV6-1 and TRBJ2-2; TRBD1 agrees at 7 bases. The ends lost 5 bases at V and 7 bases at J; junction bases unmatched: 10. Germline values: CDR1 MNHNS, CDR2 SASEGT. This CDR3 comprises 15 residues.

The rearrangement uses TRBV5-6 and TRBJ1-2; D gene uncertain. The CDR3 is 17 residues long. CDR1 is SGHDT and CDR2 is YYEEEE in the germline V gene. Trimming took 0 bases from V and 0 from J, leaving 15 bases between them. The CDR3 spells CASSLVGPIHPNYGYTF. DNA for the CDR3: TGTGCCAGCAGCTTGGTCGGCCCTATTCATCCTAACTATGGCTACACCTTC.

The rearrangement links TRBV10-3 to TRBJ2-3; D gene uncertain. Germline CDR1 is ENHRY and CDR2 is SYGVKD. This CDR3 region has 15 residues. V lost 2 bases, J lost 2 bases, and 11 bases lay in between. This chain's CDR3 is CAISEPTTNTDTQYF. The CDR3, as DNA: TGTGCCATCAGTGAGCCTACTACGAACACAGATACGCAGTATTTT.

This chain links TRBV28 with TRBJ1-2; D unclear. The CDR3 extends over 11 amino acids. Trimming left V 5 bases short and J 4 bases short, with 5 bases between. CDR1 is MDHEN, CDR2 SYDVKM, per germline. The CDR3 loop reads CASSETYGYTF. CDR3 nucleotide sequence: TGTGCCAGCAGTGAGACCTATGGCTACACCTTC.

This clone appeared once. This chain connects TRBV5-3 to TRBJ1-6, with D perhaps TRBD1 (5 bases). Being an ORF, TRBV5-3 has a function that is uncertain. The CDR3 covers 18 residues. V was cut by 5 bases and J by 3 bases, with 21 bases left in between. For the CDR3, the DNA is TGTGCCAGAAGTCGACATATTTCCGGGACCGGCTATAATTCACCCCTCCACTTT. This codes for CARSRHISGTGYNSPLHF.

This clone is a singleton in its sample. The chain has TRBV6-5 and TRBJ2-1, with 10 bases fitting TRBD2. The CDR3 contains 14 residues. Trimming at V came to 4 bases and at J to 3 bases, leaving 0 bases not matched to a gene. CDR1 is MNHEY, CDR2 SVGAGI, per germline. The CDR3 region is CASSWTSGYNEQFF. For the CDR3, the DNA is TGTGCCAGCAGTTGGACTAGCGGCTACAATGAGCAGTTCTTC.

The chain uses TRBV6-5 and TRBJ2-1, with TRBD2 matching 8 bases. Germline loops: CDR1 MNHEY, CDR2 SVGAGI. V trimming: 7 bases; J trimming: 8 bases; junction bases outside the gene matches: 13. This CDR3 spans 15 amino acids. CDR3 nucleotides: TGTGCCAGCAACTCCGGGGGACTAGGGCAAGATGAGCAGTTCTTC. This gives the protein CASNSGGLGQDEQFF.

The chain has TRBV19 and TRBJ2-7; 8 nucleotides align to TRBD1. Per germline, CDR1 LNHDA and CDR2 SQIVND (reference sequence). The CDR3 length is 15 residues. V shed 6 bases and J 3 bases; nucleotides not matched to a gene: 10. The CDR3, as DNA: TGTGCCAGTAGCCCCAGGACAGGGCCACTCTACGAGCAGTACTTC. This sequence encodes CASSPRTGPLYEQYF.

The chain links TRBV11-2 to TRBJ2-3; D is perhaps TRBD1 or TRBD2 (5 bases each). The germline V gene has CDR1 SGHAT and CDR2 FQNNGV. The CDR3 has 17 residues. With 5 bases removed from V and 2 bases from J, the gap between germline ends came to 20 bases. CDR3 sequence reads: CASSPTAVGTSTDTQYF. As DNA, the CDR3 is TGTGCCAGCAGCCCGACCGCGGTTGGGACGTCCACAGATACGCAGTATTTT.

This clone occurred a few times. V usage is TRBV14 and J usage is TRBJ1-6; maybe TRBD1 (5 bases). V lost 5 bases, J lost 8 bases, and 19 bases lay in between. The germline V gene encodes CDR1 SGHDN and CDR2 FVKESK. The CDR3 is 16 residues long. CDR3 in DNA: TGTGCCAGCAGCGCAGACCGGGACTCGATGGATTCACCCCTCCACTTT. Its protein product is CASSADRDSMDSPLHF.

This clone was seen a handful of times. This rearrangement joins TRBV7-8 to TRBJ1-4; D perhaps matches TRBD1 (6 bases). The CDR3 runs to 15 residues. Trimming took 7 bases from V and 7 from J, leaving 19 bases between them. Germline V CDR1 and CDR2: SGHVS, FQNEAQ. This CDR3 is CASTLQGGLGEKLFF. For the CDR3, the DNA is TGTGCCAGCACCCTACAAGGGGGGCTCGGTGAAAAACTGTTTTTT.

The chain is built from TRBV9 and TRBJ1-1, with D possibly being TRBD1 (5 bases). Germline CDR1 reads SGDLS; CDR2 reads YYNGEE. Trimming pared 4 bases from V and 2 bases from J, leaving 12 bases between. There are 14 residues in the CDR3. This CDR3 reads CASSLGDLNTEAFF. The DNA of the CDR3 is TGTGCCAGCAGCCTAGGGGATCTTAACACTGAAGCTTTCTTT.

J is TRBJ1-5 and V is TRBV27, with D uncertain. V gave up 4 bases and J gave up 3 bases, with 7 bases separating them. This CDR3 is 13 amino acids long. CDR1 and CDR2 from the germline V gene are MNHEY and SMNVEV (reference sequence). CDR3 nucleotides: TGTGCCAGCAGTTATGGGTACAATCAGCCCCAGCATTTT. This encodes CASSYGYNQPQHF.

V is TRBV20-1 and J is TRBJ2-5; D is unresolved. The length of the CDR3 is 11 residues. V lost 5 bases to trimming and J lost 1 base, with 5 bases between them. Germline assignment: CDR1 DFQATT and CDR2 SNEGSKA (reference sequence). The CDR3 DNA is TGCAGTGCTCGGTCCCAAGAGACCCAGTACTTC. This codes for CSARSQETQYF.

This chain joins TRBV6-5 and TRBJ2-7; D is unresolved. The V gene lost 5 bases and the J gene lost 7 bases, with 15 bases spanning the gap. CDR1 MNHEY and CDR2 SVGAGI come from the germline V gene. CDR3 size: 13 residues. The CDR3 DNA sequence: TGTGCCAGCAGTCCCTCCCCCCGTATTGAGCAGTACTTC. Translated, it gives CASSPSPRIEQYF.

The chain links TRBV15 to TRBJ1-2; perhaps TRBD1 as D (5 bases). This CDR3 comprises 15 residues. V was shortened by 1 base and J by 6 bases, with 15 bases between the two germline ends. Germline values: CDR1 LNHNV, CDR2 YYDKDF (reference sequence). In nucleotides, the CDR3 is TGTGCCACCAGCAGAGGGGACCCATTTCAACATGGCTACACCTTC. Protein sequence: CATSRGDPFQHGYTF.